The text below deals with one TCR beta chain. Patients in Seattle were enrolled during active infection, then followed longitudinally. In the study's own analysis: Reference gene primer amplification yielded estimated nucleated cell counts. Method: immunoSEQ multiplex PCR; TCRdb's copy keeps in-frame clones and lacks some. V, J and clone size reflect that table, while D and trimming were determined from the DNA. There are some 270,000 clones in the sample; 80% to 85% occur only once, and around 14% lies in the top ten. This sample is part of a study of blood T cell repertoires in COVID-19. Across the whole study: Samples of COVID-19 (acute and convalescent) were obtained from the United States, Italy and Spain. Sample material is recorded as cDNA or gDNA derived from T cells, B-cell-depleted T cells, or PBMCs.

This CDR3 is 15 amino acids long. Trimming shortened V by 7 bases and J by 2 bases, and 18 bases separated the two germline ends. From germline, CDR1 is MDHEN and CDR2 SYDVKM. Sequencing used peripheral blood. The TCR comes from a person between 65 and 80 years old with COVID-19, enrolled during active disease. The chain is built from TRBV28 and TRBJ2-7; possible D gene TRBD2, 8 bases. This chain's CDR3 is CASIPRQGLAYEQYF. The CDR3 bases are TGTGCCAGCATTCCAAGACAGGGACTAGCCTACGAGCAGTACTTC.